A selection of T cell receptor beta chains follows, all from one sample in a study of T cells in Graves' hyperthyroidism and ophthalmopathy. Using its own MiXCR run on the multiplex PCR reads, TCRdb lists one record per CDR3 protein. Of over 150,000 distinct CDR3 sequences listed, roughly a sixth are singletons. Sequenced input: blood. These receptors were obtained from a woman in her forties or fifties with Graves' hyperthyroidism. The CDR3 runs from the conserved cysteine through the conserved F or W.

v_gene: TRBV20-1
j_gene: TRBJ2-3
CDR3aa: CSARLDRGMDTQYF

v_gene: TRBV6-1
j_gene: TRBJ2-1
CDR3aa: CAIWTSGGDEQFF

v_gene: TRBV28
j_gene: TRBJ1-1
CDR3aa: CASMGGGTTEAFF

v_gene: TRBV20-1
j_gene: TRBJ2-7
CDR3aa: CSARDSFRAYEQYF

v_gene: TRBV12-3/TRBV12-4
j_gene: TRBJ2-3
CDR3aa: CASSWGLAGGTDTQYF

v_gene: TRBV6-1
j_gene: TRBJ1-1
CDR3aa: CASRTTGSNTEAFF

v_gene: TRBV7-3
j_gene: TRBJ2-1
CDR3aa: CASSPVTASYNEQFF

v_gene: TRBV5-6
j_gene: TRBJ1-4
CDR3aa: CASSSRGGNEKLFF

v_gene: TRBV9
j_gene: TRBJ2-3
CDR3aa: CASSVAPQQPSGRAQFTDTQYF

v_gene: TRBV9
j_gene: TRBJ2-6
CDR3aa: CASSHWTGSGANVLTF

v_gene: TRBV11-3
j_gene: TRBJ1-1
CDR3aa: CASSFSSFPGTEAFF

v_gene: TRBV7-3
j_gene: TRBJ2-7
CDR3aa: CASSLSPSGRLNEQYF

v_gene: TRBV12-5
j_gene: TRBJ2-1
CDR3aa: CASGLVPFSVGVNEQFF

v_gene: TRBV2
j_gene: TRBJ2-7
CDR3aa: CASSVTSGPSYEQYF

v_gene: TRBV27
j_gene: TRBJ2-1
CDR3aa: CASSLREIYNEQFF

v_gene: TRBV20-1
j_gene: TRBJ1-2
CDR3aa: CSAMIGTGSGGYTF

v_gene: TRBV7-9
j_gene: TRBJ2-1
CDR3aa: CASSLVGTGFNEQFF

v_gene: TRBV12-3/TRBV12-4
j_gene: TRBJ1-3
CDR3aa: CASRPTGGMGNTIYF

v_gene: TRBV2
j_gene: TRBJ1-6
CDR3aa: CASVWGQRGNSPLHF

v_gene: TRBV12-3/TRBV12-4
j_gene: TRBJ2-1
CDR3aa: CASSLVGGRGEQFF

v_gene: TRBV24-1
j_gene: TRBJ2-1
CDR3aa: CATSLPGSSEQFF

v_gene: TRBV20-1
j_gene: TRBJ2-1
CDR3aa: CSARDPGDGEQFF

v_gene: TRBV4-2
j_gene: TRBJ2-1
CDR3aa: CASSQENLKQFF

v_gene: TRBV12-3/TRBV12-4
j_gene: TRBJ2-5
CDR3aa: CASSFGGTEETQYF

v_gene: TRBV20-1
j_gene: TRBJ2-5
CDR3aa: CSANPWTSVEETQYF

v_gene: TRBV6-1
j_gene: TRBJ2-7
CDR3aa: CASIATGGSYEQYF

v_gene: TRBV6-5
j_gene: TRBJ2-1
CDR3aa: CASSYNKLGNEQFF

v_gene: TRBV20-1
j_gene: TRBJ2-5
CDR3aa: CSASLSGPVQETQYF

v_gene: TRBV27
j_gene: TRBJ2-3
CDR3aa: CASSLLGLAGGQSDTQYF

v_gene: TRBV7-3
j_gene: TRBJ1-2
CDR3aa: CASSAGGGGTTGYTF

v_gene: TRBV19
j_gene: TRBJ1-5
CDR3aa: CASNTIDRGSNQPQHF

v_gene: TRBV20-1
j_gene: TRBJ2-5
CDR3aa: CSASGGTSGAQETQYF

v_gene: TRBV19
j_gene: TRBJ2-1
CDR3aa: CASTRDRDNNEQFF

v_gene: TRBV24-1
j_gene: TRBJ2-7
CDR3aa: CATSDQGQGAYEQYF

v_gene: TRBV10-1
j_gene: TRBJ2-1
CDR3aa: CASSEPGTSTNEQFF

v_gene: TRBV6-8
j_gene: TRBJ2-5
CDR3aa: CASSTGGRVEETQYF